This TCR beta chain was captured in a study of blood T cell repertoires in COVID-19. The germline V gene has CDR1 DFQATT and CDR2 SNEGSKA (reference sequence). The ends were cut back, 3 bases at V and 4 bases at J, with 13 bases in the middle. This CDR3 region has 13 residues. Clones were read by immunoSEQ multiplex PCR, and TCRdb kept only the in-frame ones, dropping some. The sample consists of 290,000 or so clones, approximately 86% of them appearing once. Sequenced: peripheral blood. The receptor's source is a man in his 70s with acute or convalescent COVID-19. This sequence joins TRBV20-1 and TRBJ2-7; D may be TRBD2 (5 bases). CDR3 coding DNA: TGCAGTGCTAGTCTTCGGGGAAATTACGAGCAGTACTTC. Encoded protein: CSASLRGNYEQYF.